What follows are 32 T cell receptor beta chains derived from one specimen sequenced in a study of Ad26.COV2.S vaccination and SARS-CoV-2 variants. Profiled with immunoSEQ multiplex PCR; TCRdb holds only in-frame clones, not every one. The repertoire holds 46,000 or so clones, with approximately 80% as singletons. This sample comprised peripheral blood, obtained after recovery from COVID-19. The receptors were sampled from a human donor who had recovered from COVID-19.

Only a few counts were recorded for this clone. The rearrangement joins TRBV9 to TRBJ1-2; possibly TRBD1 for D (5 bases). Trimming took off 0 bases at V and 4 bases at J, with 13 bases between the two ends. CDR1 is SGDLS and CDR2 is YYNGEE in the germline V gene. The CDR3 has 15 amino acids. This CDR3 is CASSVAPDSAYGYTF. In DNA form, the CDR3 reads TGTGCCAGCAGCGTAGCTCCAGACAGTGCCTATGGCTACACCTTC. Full variable domain (missing parts from reference TRBV9 and TRBJ1-2): DSGVTQTPKHLITATGQRVTLRCSPRSGDLSVYWYQQSLDQGLQFLIQYYNGEERAKGNILERFSAQQFPDLHSELNLSSLELGDSALYFCASSVAPDSAYGYTFGSGTRLTVV.

The chain employs TRBV9 and TRBJ2-3; D is possibly TRBD2 (5 bases). The germline CDR1 and CDR2 sequences are SGDLS and YYNGEE. Trimming removed 0 bases from V and 3 bases from J, with 11 bases in between. CDR3 size: 15 residues. The CDR3 reads CASSVEARRTDTQYF. CDR3 nucleotides: TGTGCCAGCAGCGTAGAAGCGCGGAGGACAGATACGCAGTATTTT.

The V gene is TRBV2, the J gene TRBJ1-3; D is unclear. The V and J ends lost 3 bases and 0 bases respectively, with 6 bases between them. Germline V lookup: CDR1 SNHLY, CDR2 FYNNEI. This CDR3 is 14 amino acids long. CDR3 protein: CASSEMLSGNTIYF. In nucleotides, the CDR3 is TGTGCCAGCAGTGAGATGCTCTCTGGAAACACCATATATTTT. Based on the CDR3 plus reference TRBV2 and TRBJ1-3, the full variable domain is EPEVTQTPSHQVTQMGQEVILRCVPISNHLYFYWYRQILGQKVEFLVSFYNNEISEKSEIFDDQFSVERPDGSNFTLKIRSTKLEDSAMYFCASSEMLSGNTIYFGEGSWLTVV.

V is TRBV28 and J is TRBJ2-5; TRBD1 matches 7 bases. Trimming took 4 bases from V and 5 from J; bases not matched to a gene: 10. Germline V gives CDR1 MDHEN, CDR2 SYDVKM. The CDR3 is 15 amino acids. The CDR3 coding sequence is TGTGCCAGCAGTTCGCCGACAGGGCTAGTGGAGACCCAGTACTTC. This encodes CASSSPTGLVETQYF.

The V call is TRBV6-5, the J call TRBJ2-1; D gene ambiguous. Germline assignment: CDR1 MNHEY and CDR2 SVGAGI. The CDR3 extends over 11 amino acids. Deletions cut 2 bases from V and 5 bases from J, with 1 base between. The DNA of the CDR3 is TGTGCCAGCAGTTACCACAATGAGCAGTTCTTC. Translating it yields CASSYHNEQFF.

The chain joins TRBV30 to TRBJ1-2; TRBD1 aligns across 8 bases. Losses at the gene ends were 1 base for V and 3 bases for J; bases not matched to a gene: 1. CDR3 length equals 13 residues. Germline CDR1 GTSNPN, CDR2 SVGIG (reference sequence). For the CDR3, the DNA is TGTGCCTGGAGTGCACAGGGGGACTATGGCTACACCTTC. Protein: CAWSAQGDYGYTF.

This rearrangement joins TRBV19 to TRBJ1-1; D call uncertain. V dropped 0 bases and J dropped 4 bases, with 9 bases sitting between them. Looked up from germline, CDR1 is LNHDA and CDR2 is SQIVND (reference sequence). The CDR3 loop spans 14 amino acids. CDR3 residues: CASSIDGGITEAFF. Written as DNA, the CDR3 is TGTGCCAGTAGTATAGACGGAGGGATCACTGAAGCTTTCTTT.

The gene calls are TRBV2 and TRBJ1-2; D gene ambiguous. Trimming stripped 1 base from V and 2 bases from J, with 26 bases between. Germline CDR1 and CDR2: SNHLY and FYNNEI. This CDR3 is 20 amino acids long. CDR3 nucleotides: TGTGCCAGCAGTGAAGAGCCCCGCATTATCACCTATCGGGGAAACTATGGCTACACCTTC. It specifies CASSEEPRIITYRGNYGYTF.

This chain connects TRBV5-1 to TRBJ2-3, with D unresolved. V was pared by 0 bases and J by 5 bases, with 4 bases between. There are 12 residues in the CDR3. Germline CDR1 SGHRS, CDR2 YFSETQ. The CDR3 loop reads CASSLAEDTQYF. The CDR3 bases are TGCGCCAGCAGCTTGGCCGAAGATACGCAGTATTTT.

The J gene is TRBJ1-1, the V gene TRBV2, with TRBD1 as a possible D gene (6 bases). The germline gives CDR1 SNHLY, CDR2 FYNNEI. Trimming took off 5 bases at V and 11 bases at J, with 24 bases between the two ends. This CDR3 region has 15 residues. The CDR3 nucleotides are TGTGCCAGCAGTACTAAGGACAGTCCCACCGGCCGGGCTTTCTTT. It specifies CASSTKDSPTGRAFF.

This clone was seen more than once but under ten times. This chain connects TRBV7-9 to TRBJ2-7; 8 positions agree with TRBD2. V was clipped by 8 bases and J by 5 bases; unmatched bases: 8. This CDR3 region has 13 residues. Per germline, CDR1 SEHNR and CDR2 FQNEAQ (reference sequence). The CDR3 sequence is CASGGERENEQYF. The CDR3 DNA reads TGTGCCAGCGGTGGGGAGCGGGAGAACGAGCAGTACTTC. Based on the CDR3 plus reference TRBV7-9 and TRBJ2-7, the full variable domain is DTGVSQNPRHKITKRGQNVTFRCDPISEHNRLYWYRQTLGQGPEFLTYFQNEAQLEKSRLLSDRFSAERPKGSFSTLEIQRTEQGDSAMYLCASGGERENEQYFGPGTRLTVT.

The V and J genes are TRBV19 and TRBJ1-2; unclear D gene. This CDR3 spans 16 amino acids. Germline V gives CDR1 LNHDA, CDR2 SQIVND (reference sequence). V lost 7 bases and J lost 0, with 18 bases in between. The CDR3 region is CASTPAPTVPNYGYTF. In DNA, the CDR3 is TGTGCCAGTACCCCCGCCCCTACCGTGCCTAACTATGGCTACACCTTC.

The V gene is TRBV30, the J gene TRBJ1-2; TRBD1 aligns across 7 bases. The CDR3 spans 18 residues. The germline V gene encodes CDR1 GTSNPN and CDR2 SVGIG (reference sequence). The V and J ends lost 4 bases and 2 bases, in that order; junction bases with no gene match: 19. CDR3 bases: TGTGCCTGGAAAAGTCTTTATAGGGGGCGAATCACCAACTATGGCTACACCTTC. It encodes CAWKSLYRGRITNYGYTF.

The V call is TRBV5-1, the J call TRBJ2-7, with a possible D match to TRBD1 (5 bases). Trimming left V 2 bases short and J 1 base short, with 16 bases between. CDR3 length: 16 amino acids. The germline gives CDR1 SGHRS, CDR2 YFSETQ. The CDR3 DNA follows: TGCGCCAGCAGCTTAGAATTGACAGCCTCATCCTACGAGCAGTACTTC. This codes for CASSLELTASSYEQYF.

This chain connects TRBV6-5 to TRBJ2-7, with a weak D call TRBD1 (5 bases). The CDR3 has 14 amino acids. Germline-derived CDR1 and CDR2 are MNHEY and SVGAGI. With 2 bases removed from V and 9 bases from J, the gap between germline ends came to 17 bases. DNA of the CDR3: TGTGCCAGCAGTTACCGGTCAGGGCGCGGTGGGCAGTACTTC. Its protein product is CASSYRSGRGGQYF.

The chain is built from TRBV12-3 or TRBV12-4 and TRBJ1-4, with no clear D. CDR3 size: 12 residues. V lost 7 bases to trimming and J lost 8 bases, with 11 bases between them. CDR3 in amino acids: CASTRGPEKLFF. Here the CDR3 DNA reads TGTGCCAGCACCCGAGGACCCGAAAAACTGTTTTTT.

The chain is built from TRBV19 and TRBJ1-5; D call uncertain. CDR1 LNHDA and CDR2 SQIVND come from the germline V gene (reference sequence). With 10 bases removed from V and 2 bases from J, the gap between germline ends came to 15 bases. This CDR3 contains 14 residues. Written as DNA, the CDR3 is TGTGCCACCAGAGGACCCGGTGGCAATCAGCCCCAGCATTTT. This encodes CATRGPGGNQPQHF.

The CDR3 is CASSYGLNTEAFF. CDR3 bases: TGTGCCAGCAGCTATGGATTGAACACTGAAGCTTTCTTT. The chain has TRBV7-9 and TRBJ1-1; D gene unclear. The CDR3 totals 13 residues. V was pared by 4 bases and J by 0 bases, with 6 bases between. In germline, CDR1 is SEHNR, CDR2 FQNEAQ (reference sequence).

This sequence joins TRBV7-6 and TRBJ1-1; D uncertain. Germline loops: CDR1 SGHVS, CDR2 FNYEAQ. The CDR3 has 16 amino acids. The germline V and J ends were trimmed by 1 base and 2 bases, with 14 bases remaining between them. The CDR3 DNA reads as TGTGCCAGCAGCTTAGGAGGAAGGTGGGGAAACACTGAAGCTTTCTTT. Protein product: CASSLGGRWGNTEAFF.

This sequence joins TRBV3-1 (or the pseudogene TRBV3-2) and TRBJ1-2; D unclear. The CDR3 spans 11 residues. V gave up 6 bases and J gave up 8 bases, with 10 bases separating them. Germline CDR1 LGHDT, CDR2 YNNKEL (reference sequence). The CDR3 region is CASRSARGYTF. The CDR3 nucleotides read TGTGCCAGCAGATCCGCCCGGGGCTACACCTTC.

The chain couples TRBV28 to TRBJ1-2, with 7 bases aligning to TRBD1. V lost 5 bases, J lost 2 bases, and 2 bases stayed unmatched. The V gene's germline CDR1 is MDHEN and CDR2 SYDVKM. The CDR3 is 13 residues long. DNA of the CDR3: TGTGCCAGCAGTCAGGGGGGGAACTATGGCTACACCTTC. Translation gives CASSQGGNYGYTF.

V gene TRBV4-2 combines with J gene TRBJ1-1; a possible D gene is TRBD1 (5 bases). CDR3 length: 14 residues. The ends were cut back, 0 bases at V and 6 bases at J, with 11 bases in the middle. Looked up from germline, CDR1 is LGHNA and CDR2 is YNFKEQ. CDR3 bases: TGTGCCAGCAGCCAAGATATAGGGGCAGCTGAAGCTTTCTTT. Its translation: CASSQDIGAAEAFF.

The rearrangement joins TRBV7-8 to TRBJ1-1; D remains ambiguous. Trimming pared 1 base from V and 6 bases from J, leaving 15 bases between. Per germline, CDR1 SGHVS and CDR2 FQNEAQ. The length of the CDR3 is 15 residues. CDR3 coding DNA: TGTGCCAGCAGCTTAGATCCGTTTGGGCCGCCTGAAGCTTTCTTT. Its translation is CASSLDPFGPPEAFF.

The chain uses TRBV24-1 and TRBJ1-1, with unresolved D. The CDR3 consists of 13 residues. Germline CDR1 is KGHDR and CDR2 is SFDVKD. V dropped 6 bases and J dropped 2 bases, with 9 bases sitting between them. In nucleotides, the CDR3 is TGTGCCACCAGTCAGGCGGTAAACACTGAAGCTTTCTTT. Protein sequence: CATSQAVNTEAFF.

This clone was recorded a few times. The chain employs TRBV28 and TRBJ1-2; 10 bases agree with TRBD1. Germline trimming cut 7 bases from V and 9 bases from J; bases unmatched to any gene: 11. Per the germline V gene, CDR1 is MDHEN and CDR2 is SYDVKM. CDR3 length: 14 residues. The CDR3 DNA sequence: TGTGCCAGCACTTCGGGACAGGGGACCCTGAGCTACACCTTC. Encoded protein: CASTSGQGTLSYTF.

This rearrangement joins TRBV10-3 to TRBJ2-1, with D tentatively TRBD2 (6 bases). The CDR3 totals 17 residues. Looked up from germline, CDR1 is ENHRY and CDR2 is SYGVKD. V lost 0 bases to trimming and J lost 0 bases, with 12 bases between them. The CDR3 bases are TGTGCCATCAGTGAGTCAGAGGGAGGAACCTCCTACAATGAGCAGTTCTTC. It codes for CAISESEGGTSYNEQFF.

The chain joins TRBV5-1 to TRBJ2-3; weak D call: TRBD2 (6 bases). This CDR3 has 16 residues. CDR1 is SGHRS and CDR2 is YFSETQ in the germline V gene. The V end lost 4 bases, the J end lost 1 base, and 16 bases lay between the germline ends. CDR3: CASSRRDSHRTDTQYF. The DNA of the CDR3 is TGCGCCAGCAGCCGCCGGGACTCCCACCGCACAGATACGCAGTATTTT.

The chain employs TRBV5-4 and TRBJ1-1; possibly TRBD1 for D (6 bases). This CDR3 comprises 16 residues. V was pared by 4 bases and J by 8 bases, with 24 bases between. CDR1 and CDR2 from the germline V gene are SGHNT and YYREEE (reference sequence). The CDR3 here is CASSPLGGGLDSEAFF. The CDR3 nucleotides are TGTGCCAGCAGCCCTTTAGGGGGAGGGCTAGATTCGGAAGCTTTCTTT.

The table lists this clone with a few counts. The V call is TRBV5-6, the J call TRBJ2-1; 9 bases align to TRBD1. Germline assignment: CDR1 SGHDT and CDR2 YYEEEE. This CDR3 has 17 residues. The V and J ends lost 0 bases and 6 bases, in that order; junction bases with no gene match: 10. The CDR3 here is CASSLALTGGEGNEQFF. As DNA, the CDR3 is TGTGCCAGCAGCTTGGCCTTGACAGGGGGAGAAGGCAATGAGCAGTTCTTC.

This chain connects TRBV4-1 to TRBJ2-7; 10 positions match TRBD2. The germline V gene has CDR1 MGHRA and CDR2 YSYEKL. The V segment lost 3 bases and the J segment 3 bases; nucleotides outside the gene matches: 5. The CDR3 runs to 15 residues. The CDR3 loop reads CASSHGLADIYEQYF. The DNA of the CDR3 is TGCGCCAGCAGCCACGGACTAGCGGATATCTACGAGCAGTACTTC.

The J gene is TRBJ1-1, the V gene TRBV4-1; TRBD1 agrees at 8 bases. Germline V lookup: CDR1 MGHRA, CDR2 YSYEKL. The V gene end was trimmed by 4 bases and the J gene end by 8 bases; junction bases not matched to a gene: 3. The CDR3 runs 12 residues. CDR3 sequence (DNA): TGCGCCAGCAGCCCCGGACAGGGCGAAGCTTTCTTT. Translating it yields CASSPGQGEAFF.

This rearrangement joins TRBV7-2 to TRBJ1-1; 7 bases align to TRBD1. Per germline, CDR1 SGHTA and CDR2 FQGNSA. V gave up 0 bases and J gave up 9 bases; unmatched junction bases: 10. The length of the CDR3 is 15 residues. DNA of the CDR3: TGTGCCAGCAGCTTAGCGCGAGGAGGGGGCGTCCAAGCTTTCTTT. It encodes CASSLARGGGVQAFF.